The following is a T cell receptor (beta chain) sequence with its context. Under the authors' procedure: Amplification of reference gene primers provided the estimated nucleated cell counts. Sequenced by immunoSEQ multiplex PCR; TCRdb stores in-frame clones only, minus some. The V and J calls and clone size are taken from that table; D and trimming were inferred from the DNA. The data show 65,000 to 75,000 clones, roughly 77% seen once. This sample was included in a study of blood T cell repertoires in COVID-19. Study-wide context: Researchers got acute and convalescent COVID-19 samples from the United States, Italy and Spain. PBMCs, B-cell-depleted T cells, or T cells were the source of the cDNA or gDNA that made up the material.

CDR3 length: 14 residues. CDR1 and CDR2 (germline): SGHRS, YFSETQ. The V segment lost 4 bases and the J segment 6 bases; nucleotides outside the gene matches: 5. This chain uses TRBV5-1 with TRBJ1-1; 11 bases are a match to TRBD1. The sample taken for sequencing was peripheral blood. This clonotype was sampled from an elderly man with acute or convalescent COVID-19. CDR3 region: CASSLRDRGAEAFF. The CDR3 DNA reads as TGCGCCAGCAGCCTAAGGGACAGGGGGGCTGAAGCTTTCTTT.